The rows below give T cell receptor beta chains drawn from one sample of a study of T cell responses to AZD1222 COVID-19 vaccine. Some clones are missing from TCRdb's copy, which holds only in-frame ones; the method was immunoSEQ multiplex PCR. The sample records fewer than 70,000 clones, roughly 89% being singletons. Material: peripheral blood, obtained on day 0 of AZD1222 vaccination. Every receptor here comes from an adult in good health. Each CDR3 is given without its conserved first and last residue. A D gene is named only where the DNA matches it firmly.

13 TRBV10-1 . ASSRAGNSLNEQF
12 TRBV18 TRBD1 ASSPRTGDTEAF
14 TRBV2 TRBD2 ASSEVPGTTNNEQF
13 TRBV18 . ASSATGTNNQPQH
11 TRBV4-1 . ASSQRTGDTIY
9 TRBV12-3/TRBV12-4 . ASSRQYGYT
12 TRBV6-5 TRBD1 ASSRTGSNQPQH
13 TRBV30 . AYTPPGTRNTEAF
13 TRBV7-8 TRBD1 ASSAQTGGNTEAF
13 TRBV6-5 . ASILQGGGNQPQH
11 TRBV10-2 . ASSNSYNSPLH
11 TRBV7-9 . ASSPPLSEGYT
12 TRBV19 . ASSIPGRAKTQY
15 TRBV11-2 TRBD1 ASSYRGQGRGDSPLH
11 TRBV10-3 . ALGTPGTDTQY
13 TRBV7-9 . ASSLRQSPYNEQF
12 TRBV14 . ASSQQDSGNTIY